In this sample, the clone carrying this T cell receptor beta chain turned up a few times. The antigen is not known. This specimen comes from a study of cytomegalovirus exposure and HLA in healthy donors. Study-wide results and limits: Researchers reported from a later analysis that most CMV-associated TCR beta chains appeared HLA-restricted. In a later analysis, at a false discovery rate of 0.05, about 15,000 TCR beta sequences were associated with HLA alleles. Reported performance of the classifier showed diagnosis of cytomegalovirus status with high specificity and sensitivity. In an earlier analysis, about 87% or about 30%: the productive usage of most TCR beta V segments.

60 Vbeta and 13 Jbeta primers were used in PCR. Clones were sequenced by immunoSEQ multiplex PCR, and TCRdb holds only the in-frame ones, with some missing. The table lists 110,000 to 150,000 clones, almost 85% of them singletons, with around 10% in the top ten. Trimming took 3 bases from V and 7 from J, leaving 9 bases between them. Germline CDR1 is SGHDN and CDR2 is FVKESK. The CDR3 totals 12 residues. The sequence came from a woman aged 55-69 years in good health and CMV-seropositive. The V and J genes are TRBV14 and TRBJ1-2; tentatively, D is TRBD1 (5 bases). Sample: PBMCs. DNA of the CDR3: TGTGCCAGCAGCCAGCAGGGAGGTGGCTACACCTTC. This codes for CASSQQGGGYTF. The whole variable domain, remainder taken from reference TRBV14 and TRBJ1-2, is EAGVTQFPSHSVIEKGQTVTLRCDPISGHDNLYWYRRVMGKEIKFLLHFVKESKQDESGMPNNRFLAERTGGTYSTLKVQPAELEDSGVYFCASSQQGGGYTFGSGTRLTVV.